Included here is one TCR beta chain sequence, with context. Per the original data handling: How many nucleated cells were present was estimated from reference gene primer amplification. Profiled with immunoSEQ multiplex PCR; TCRdb holds only in-frame clones, not every one. The V and J calls and clone size are taken from that table; D and trimming were inferred from the DNA. The data contain about 41,000 clones, around 90% of them singletons. These data belong to a study of blood T cell repertoires in COVID-19. About the research overall: The United States, Italy and Spain supplied acute and convalescent COVID-19 samples. PBMCs, B-cell-depleted T cells, or T cells provided the cDNA or gDNA that made up the material.

The CDR3 has 13 amino acids. Germline CDR1 is SGHVS and CDR2 is FNYEAQ. J gave up 6 bases and V 1 base, and 2 bases lay outside the gene matches. This chain connects TRBV7-6 to TRBJ1-1; 7 bases match TRBD1. The receptor's source is a man aged 55 to 70 with acute or convalescent COVID-19. The sample was peripheral blood. The CDR3 loop reads CASSLDRGSEAFF. CDR3 bases: TGTGCCAGCAGCTTAGACAGGGGTTCTGAAGCTTTCTTT.